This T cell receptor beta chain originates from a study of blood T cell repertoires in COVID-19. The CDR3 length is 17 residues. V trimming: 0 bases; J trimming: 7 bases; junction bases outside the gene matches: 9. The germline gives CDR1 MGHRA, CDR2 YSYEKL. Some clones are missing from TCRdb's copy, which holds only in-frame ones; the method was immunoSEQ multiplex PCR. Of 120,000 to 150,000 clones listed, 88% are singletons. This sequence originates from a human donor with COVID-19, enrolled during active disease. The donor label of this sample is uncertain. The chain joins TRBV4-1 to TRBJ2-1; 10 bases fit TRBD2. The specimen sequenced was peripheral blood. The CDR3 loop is CASSQDKRLAGVNEQFF. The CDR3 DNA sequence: TGCGCCAGCAGCCAAGATAAGAGGCTAGCGGGGGTTAATGAGCAGTTCTTC.